This TCR beta chain was retrieved from a study of CD8 T cells in Susac syndrome. Study in general: At the time of blood draw, patients with Susac syndrome were therapy-naive, receiving corticosteroids, or receiving intravenous immunoglobulin alone. Study observations and caveats: Regarding the TCR sequencing and HLA analysis, the study admitted that a relatively small number of individuals were involved.

The length of the CDR3 is 19 residues. CDR1 is LNHDA, CDR2 SQIVND, per germline (reference sequence). V gave up 5 bases and J gave up 5 bases; unmatched junction bases: 23. Concerning this clonotype: Its antigen remains unknown.

Reverse transcription of roughly 0.45 to 1 ug RNA used random hexamers. TCRdb independently ran MiXCR on the immunoSEQ multiplex PCR reads; one entry per CDR3 protein. The sample carries some 200,000 distinct CDR3 sequences, around 95% recorded once. The clonotype was recovered from a human donor with Susac syndrome. The chain recombines TRBV19 with TRBJ2-7; TRBD2 aligns across 8 bases. What was sequenced was CD8+ T cells from PBMCs. The CDR3 protein is CASSPLFGRVLPSEDEQYF. CDR3 coding DNA: TGTGCCAGTAGTCCCTTATTCGGGAGGGTTTTGCCCTCTGAAGACGAGCAGTACTTC. Based on the CDR3 plus reference TRBV19 and TRBJ2-7, the full variable domain is DGGITQSPKYLFRKEGQNVTLSCEQNLNHDAMYWYRQDPGQGLRLIYYSQIVNDFQKGDIAEGYSVSREKKESFPLTVTSAQKNPTAFYLCASSPLFGRVLPSEDEQYFGPGTRLTVT.